A selection of T cell receptor beta chains follows, all from one sample in a study of cytomegalovirus exposure and HLA in healthy donors. Only in-frame clones appear in the TCRdb table, and some are missing; sequencing was by immunoSEQ multiplex PCR. Here the sample spans about 130,000 clones, 75% to 90% being singletons. Sequencing was carried out using PBMCs. These TCRs come from a middle-aged woman in good health and CMV-seropositive. Both conserved end residues are part of each CDR3. D genes are given only for firm matches. Size tells how often a clone was seen (once, few, many) or the class of an expanded clone, and some rows leave it out.

j_call,d_call,clone_size,v_call,cdr3_nt,cdr3_aa
TRBJ1-5,NA,NA,TRBV28,TGTGCCAGCACCTCCCTTGTTTTCGGGCCCCAGCATTTT,CASTSLVFGPQHF
TRBJ2-1,NA,NA,TRBV11-3,TGTGCCAGCAGCTTAGATGAGGTAAATGAGCAGTTCTTC,CASSLDEVNEQFF
TRBJ1-1,TRBD1,once,TRBV7-9,TGTGCCAGCGGGACAGTCATGAACACTGAAGCTTTCTTT,CASGTVMNTEAFF
TRBJ2-3,NA,NA,TRBV21-1,TGTGCCAGCAGCAAAGCTCCCCCGGGACTAGCGGGAAGCACAGATACGCAGTATTTT,CASSKAPPGLAGSTDTQYF
TRBJ2-7,TRBD1,NA,TRBV19,TGTGCCAGTAGTGCCCAGACAGGGGGCCTATACGAGCAGTACTTC,CASSAQTGGLYEQYF
TRBJ2-4,NA,NA,TRBV4-3,TGCGCCAGCAGCCAAGGGACAGAGCTAGCCAAAAACATTCAGTACTTC,CASSQGTELAKNIQYF
TRBJ2-1,TRBD1,NA,TRBV28,TGTGCCAGCAGTTATGGGACAGCCTTTAGGGAGCAGTTCTTC,CASSYGTAFREQFF
TRBJ1-3,NA,NA,TRBV15,TGTGCCACCAGCAGAGATTTTAGTTTTAGCTCTGGAAACACCATATATTTT,CATSRDFSFSSGNTIYF
TRBJ2-7,TRBD1,few,TRBV6-1,TGTGCCAGCAGTGAAGGACAGGGGTACGCGAGGTCCTACGAGCAGTACTTC,CASSEGQGYARSYEQYF
TRBJ1-4,NA,NA,TRBV7-6,TGTGCCAGCAGCTCCCCTCAGGGAGGGGCAACTAATGAAAAACTGTTTTTT,CASSSPQGGATNEKLFF
TRBJ2-5,TRBD1,NA,TRBV27,TGTGCCAGTGGTGTGTCGGGACAGTACCAAGAGACCCAGTACTTC,CASGVSGQYQETQYF
TRBJ1-4,NA,NA,TRBV7-6,TGTGCCAGCAGCTTAGATGTTCTCGGGGGAACTAATGAAAAACTGTTTTTT,CASSLDVLGGTNEKLFF
TRBJ2-7,NA,NA,TRBV2,TGTGCCAGTCCTAGTAGCAGGGGAAGGTTGGAGCAGTACTTC,CASPSSRGRLEQYF
TRBJ2-5,NA,NA,TRBV11-2,TGTGCCAGCAGCCTCCCCTCGCGGGAGACCCAGTACTTC,CASSLPSRETQYF
TRBJ1-1,NA,once,TRBV28,TGTGCCAGCATCAGTGTATCCGCGGGCATAACTGAAGCTTTCTTT,CASISVSAGITEAFF
TRBJ2-3,NA,NA,TRBV2,TGTGCCAGCAGCCGAGGGCCAACTAGCACAGATACGCAGTATTTT,CASSRGPTSTDTQYF
TRBJ2-5,NA,NA,TRBV19,TGTGCCAGTAAAAGTAGGGGGGAGACCCAGTACTTC,CASKSRGETQYF
TRBJ2-7,NA,NA,TRBV5-4,TGTGCCAGCAGCTCTATGACAGCCGGCGAGCAGTACTTC,CASSSMTAGEQYF
TRBJ2-5,NA,NA,TRBV30,TGTGCCTGGGGAGATCTAGGGGCAGGAGTGGGGGAGACCCAGTACTTC,CAWGDLGAGVGETQYF
TRBJ2-7,NA,NA,TRBV13,TGTGCCAGCAGCTTGACCCCGGGACTTACCTACGAGCAGTACTTC,CASSLTPGLTYEQYF
TRBJ2-7,TRBD1,NA,TRBV13,TGTGCCAGCAGCAACGGACTAACAGGGGGCGCCGAGCAGTACTTC,CASSNGLTGGAEQYF
TRBJ1-1,TRBD1,NA,TRBV7-8,TGTGCCAGCAGCTCTCAGGGGGCTGGAAACACTGAAGCTTTCTTT,CASSSQGAGNTEAFF
TRBJ1-1,NA,NA,TRBV6-1,TGTGCCAGCAGCACCAGGGCCCTGAACACTGAAGCTTTCTTT,CASSTRALNTEAFF
TRBJ2-3,TRBD2,NA,TRBV27,TGTGCCAGCAGTTCTCCTGGGACTAGCGGGAGGGCCGGCACAGATACGCAGTATTTT,CASSSPGTSGRAGTDTQYF
TRBJ1-1,TRBD1,once,TRBV6-4,TGTGCCAGCAGTGAAGGAGGGGGCCGTGAAGCTTTCTTT,CASSEGGGREAFF
TRBJ2-1,TRBD1,NA,TRBV7-2,TGTGCCAGCAGCTTAAGGGACAGGGGGCGGGATGAGCAGTTCTTC,CASSLRDRGRDEQFF
TRBJ1-5,NA,NA,TRBV28,TGTGCCAGCAGTACACCCCCCTCGGACGGACTTTATAGCAATCAGCCCCAGCATTTT,CASSTPPSDGLYSNQPQHF
TRBJ2-5,NA,once,TRBV4-3,TGCGCCAGCAGCCAAGAAAAGATGGGTCTAGGGGCGCAAGAGACCCAGTACTTC,CASSQEKMGLGAQETQYF
TRBJ2-1,NA,NA,TRBV4-3,TGCGCCAGCAGCCAAGATCTCCCGCAGGGAGGCTTGTTCTTC,CASSQDLPQGGLFF
TRBJ2-4,NA,NA,TRBV27,TGTGCCAGCGGTTTGGTGGGAGAGGCCAAAAACATTCAGTACTTC,CASGLVGEAKNIQYF
TRBJ1-4,TRBD1,NA,TRBV5-4,TGTGCCAGCAGCTCACCAGGGGGCCCTGCAACTAATGAAAAACTGTTTTTT,CASSSPGGPATNEKLFF
TRBJ2-2,TRBD2,NA,TRBV6-5,TGTGCCAGCAGTATACTAGCGGGAGGGACCGGGGAGCTGTTTTTT,CASSILAGGTGELFF
TRBJ2-7,NA,few,TRBV6-5,TGTGCCAGCATTGGAGGGCCCACCTACGAGCAGTACTTC,CASIGGPTYEQYF